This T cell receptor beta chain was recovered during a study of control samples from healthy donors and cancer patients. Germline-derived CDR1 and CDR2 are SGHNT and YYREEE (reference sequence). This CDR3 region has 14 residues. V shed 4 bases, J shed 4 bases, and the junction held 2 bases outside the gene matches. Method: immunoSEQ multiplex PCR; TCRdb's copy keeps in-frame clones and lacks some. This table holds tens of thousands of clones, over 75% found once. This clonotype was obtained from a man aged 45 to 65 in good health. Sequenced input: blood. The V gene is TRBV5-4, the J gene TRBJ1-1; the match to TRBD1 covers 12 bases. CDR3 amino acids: CASSRDRGLTEAFF. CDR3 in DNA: TGTGCCAGCAGCAGGGACAGGGGGCTCACTGAAGCTTTCTTT.